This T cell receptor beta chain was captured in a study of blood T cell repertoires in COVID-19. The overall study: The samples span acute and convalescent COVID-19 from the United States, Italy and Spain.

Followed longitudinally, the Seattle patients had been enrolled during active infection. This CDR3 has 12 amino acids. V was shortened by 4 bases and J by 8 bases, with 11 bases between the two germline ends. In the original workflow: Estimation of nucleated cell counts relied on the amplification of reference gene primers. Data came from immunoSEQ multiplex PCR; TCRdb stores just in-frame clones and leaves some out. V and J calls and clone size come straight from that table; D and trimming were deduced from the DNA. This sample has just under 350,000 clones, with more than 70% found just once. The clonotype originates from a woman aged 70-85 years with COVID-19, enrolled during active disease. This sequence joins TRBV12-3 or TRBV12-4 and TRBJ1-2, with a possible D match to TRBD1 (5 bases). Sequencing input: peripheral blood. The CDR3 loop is CASSSQDRGYTF. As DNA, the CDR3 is TGTGCCAGCAGTTCACAGGATCGGGGCTACACCTTC.